This T cell receptor (beta chain) was recorded in a study of blood T cell repertoires in COVID-19. The germline gives CDR1 SGHVS, CDR2 FQNEAQ. This CDR3 has 16 amino acids. V lost 4 bases, J lost 2 bases, and 18 bases lay in between. The table came from immunoSEQ multiplex PCR; TCRdb's copy has only in-frame clones and leaves some out. Among roughly 58,000 clones listed, roughly 76% were seen once. This chain connects TRBV7-8 to TRBJ2-7, with D possibly TRBD2 on 7 matching bases. The specimen sequenced was peripheral blood. The clonotype was recovered from a man aged 45 to 65 with active or convalescent COVID-19. CDR3 protein: CASSYGRDTSTYEQYF. In DNA, the CDR3 is TGTGCCAGCAGCTATGGGAGGGACACCTCTACCTACGAGCAGTACTTC.